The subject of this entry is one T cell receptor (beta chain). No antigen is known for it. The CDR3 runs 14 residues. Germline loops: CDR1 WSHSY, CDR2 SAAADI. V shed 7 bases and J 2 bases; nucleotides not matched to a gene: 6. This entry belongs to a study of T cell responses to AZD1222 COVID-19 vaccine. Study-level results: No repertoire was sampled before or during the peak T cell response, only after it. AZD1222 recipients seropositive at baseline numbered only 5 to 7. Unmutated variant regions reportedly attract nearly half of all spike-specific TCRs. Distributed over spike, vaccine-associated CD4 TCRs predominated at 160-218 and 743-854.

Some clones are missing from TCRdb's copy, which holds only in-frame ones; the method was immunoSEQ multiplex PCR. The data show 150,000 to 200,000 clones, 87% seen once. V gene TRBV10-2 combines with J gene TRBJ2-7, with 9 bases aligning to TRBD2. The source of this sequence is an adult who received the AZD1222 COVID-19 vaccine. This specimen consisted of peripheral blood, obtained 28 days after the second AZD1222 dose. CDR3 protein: CASTNSGGTYEQYF. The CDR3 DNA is TGCGCCAGCACGAATAGCGGGGGAACCTACGAGCAGTACTTC.